Sequencing of this TCR beta chain was carried out in a study of T cells in Graves' hyperthyroidism and ophthalmopathy. Study findings and constraints: Before onset, ophthalmopathy was predicted by the model a median about 6.2 months earlier.

The CDR3 is 15 amino acids. Germline V lookup: CDR1 WNHNN, CDR2 SYGVQD (reference sequence). Uncontrolled infection, other autoimmune disease, pregnancy or lactation led to exclusion. Used for diagnoses were clinical symptoms, serum thyroxine and TRAb, thyroid ultrasound and orbital computed tomography. Isolation of PBMCs was performed on around 9.7 ml fresh peripheral blood. Details on this clonotype: Its matching antigen is unknown. This sequence may be a read error, since a much larger clone differs from it by one base.

Researchers amplified the TCR beta CDR3 regions from RNA transcripts. Primed by the HTBI set, a first-round RT-PCR was run on the TCR CDR3. One entry per CDR3 protein results from TCRdb running MiXCR on the multiplex PCR reads. The sample holds a few hundred thousand distinct CDR3 sequences, approximately 14% seen once. The receptor was isolated from a woman aged 18 to 35 with Graves' hyperthyroidism. The rearrangement joins TRBV10-1 to TRBJ2-5; D may be TRBD1 (5 bases). Specimen: blood. The CDR3: CTSSESGSKGETQYF. The CDR3 coding sequence is TGCACCAGCAGTGAGTCCGGGTCCAAGGGGGAGACCCAGTACTTC.